The sequence of this TCR beta chain was determined in a study of T cell responses to AZD1222 COVID-19 vaccine. Study conclusions and caveats: There were repertoire samples only from the period after the peak T cell response. Females made up more of the donors, who were largely white British, and clonal diversity may have come out too low. At study baseline, merely five or six AZD1222 recipients were seropositive.

The CDR3 totals 13 residues. V shed 4 bases and J shed 7 bases, with 12 bases lying between them. CDR1 LGHDT and CDR2 YNNKEL come from the germline V gene (reference sequence). Concerning this clone itself: Its antigen is not identified.

Libraries were prepared by immunoSEQ multiplex PCR; TCRdb keeps only in-frame clonotypes and omits some of them. This sample has roughly 170,000 clones, with around 90% found just once. Sequencing used peripheral blood, obtained on day 0 of AZD1222 vaccination. The chain employs TRBV3-1 (or the pseudogene TRBV3-2) and TRBJ2-3; weak D call: TRBD2 (5 bases). The sequence was collected from an adult in good health. DNA of the CDR3: TGTGCCAGCAGCCCCGACCCGGGGAATACGCAGTATTTT. Protein product: CASSPDPGNTQYF.